The 25 T cell receptor beta chains below were found in one sample sequenced in a study of long-term antiretroviral therapy in people with HIV. An immunoSEQ assay, version v3.0, was performed at survey level. Generated by immunoSEQ multiplex PCR, the TCRdb table keeps only in-frame clones and is missing some. The data show roughly 28,000 clones, around 93% seen once. The sequences come from unsorted PBMCs, collected 5.3 years after starting antiretroviral therapy. The origin of the receptors is a man aged 45-65 years with HIV.

V and J are TRBV10-1 and TRBJ2-7; maybe TRBD2 (6 bases). Germline CDR1 WNHNN, CDR2 SYGVQD (reference sequence). The length of the CDR3 is 13 residues. Trimming removed 4 bases at V and 2 bases at J, with 9 bases between. The CDR3 is CASSVGLAYEQYF. CDR3 coding DNA: TGCGCCAGCAGTGTGGGACTGGCCTACGAGCAGTACTTC.

The rearrangement uses TRBV29-1 and TRBJ2-3; D is perhaps TRBD1 or TRBD2 (5 bases each). This CDR3 contains 12 residues. Germline CDR1 is SQVTM and CDR2 is ANQGSEA. Trimming left V 3 bases short and J 3 bases short, with 7 bases between. CDR3 residues: CSVDWGTDTQYF. The CDR3 DNA follows: TGCAGCGTTGATTGGGGGACAGATACGCAGTATTTT.

The rearrangement uses TRBV28 and TRBJ2-5; D call uncertain. The CDR3 length is 12 residues. Germline V CDR1 and CDR2: MDHEN, SYDVKM. Trimming removed 2 bases at V and 4 bases at J, with 5 bases between. CDR3 sequence: CASSLRRETQYF. Here the CDR3 DNA reads TGTGCCAGCAGTTTAAGGCGAGAGACCCAGTACTTC.

The rearrangement uses TRBV28 and TRBJ1-2, with 12 bases matching TRBD1. CDR1 is MDHEN and CDR2 is SYDVKM in the germline V gene. With 6 bases clipped from V and 8 bases from J, the junction kept 10 bases outside the gene matches. The CDR3 contains 15 residues. The CDR3 DNA is TGTGCCAGCAGCTTAGGAGGGACAGGGGGCCGGGGCTACACCTTC. Its protein product is CASSLGGTGGRGYTF.

This clone occurred once. The chain joins TRBV30 to TRBJ1-6; weak D call: TRBD1 (5 bases). The CDR3 length is 15 residues. Deletions cut 2 bases from V and 0 bases from J, with 8 bases between. CDR1 and CDR2 (germline): GTSNPN, SVGIG (reference sequence). The CDR3 region has the DNA TGTGCCTGGAGTAGGGACCTCTCCTATAATTCACCCCTCCACTTT. Translation: CAWSRDLSYNSPLHF.

This chain links TRBV7-8 with TRBJ2-7, with TRBD1 matching 10 bases. The CDR3 loop spans 15 amino acids. Germline V gene lookup returns CDR1 SGHVS and CDR2 FQNEAQ. The junction had 7 bases not matched to a gene; V was cut back by 2 bases and J by 6 bases. In nucleotides, the CDR3 is TGTGCCAGCAGCTTACGACCCGGGACAGGGGTCGAGCAGTACTTC. Translated, it gives CASSLRPGTGVEQYF. The whole variable domain, filled in from reference TRBV7-8 and TRBJ2-7, reads GAGVSQSPRYKVAKRGQDVALRCDPISGHVSLFWYQQALGQGPEFLTYFQNEAQLDKSGLPSDRFFAERPEGSVSTLKIQRTQQEDSAVYLCASSLRPGTGVEQYFGPGTRLTVT.

The chain employs TRBV27 and TRBJ1-2; the D gene is possibly TRBD1 (5 bases). V was clipped by 5 bases and J by 8 bases, with 15 bases between them. This CDR3 is built from 13 residues. Germline V gene lookup returns CDR1 MNHEY and CDR2 SMNVEV (reference sequence). CDR3 residues: CASSPRGDGGYTF. The CDR3 DNA is TGTGCCAGCAGTCCCCGAGGGGATGGGGGCTACACCTTC.

The chain uses TRBV7-2 and TRBJ1-6; no reliable D call. The germline CDR1 and CDR2 sequences are SGHTA and FQGNSA. The V end was cut by 5 bases, the J end by 9 bases, with 14 bases between. The CDR3 has 14 amino acids. The CDR3 protein is CASSLLGMGSPLHF. DNA for the CDR3: TGTGCCAGCAGCCTTCTGGGGATGGGTTCACCCCTCCACTTT.

This clone was picked up one time. The chain has TRBV2 and TRBJ1-3, with TRBD1 matching over 7 bases. The CDR3 contains 14 residues. Germline CDR1 and CDR2: SNHLY and FYNNEI. V was clipped by 9 bases and J by 4 bases; unmatched bases: 9. This CDR3 is CASREGAGGNTIYF. CDR3 nucleotide sequence: TGTGCCAGTCGGGAGGGGGCAGGGGGAAACACCATATATTTT.

This chain joins TRBV27 and TRBJ2-4; TRBD1 aligns across 8 bases. The CDR3 spans 13 residues. From germline, CDR1 is MNHEY and CDR2 SMNVEV (reference sequence). Trimming removed 7 bases from V and 6 bases from J; junction bases left unmatched: 5. CDR3 bases: TGTGCCAGCAAGTCCGGACAGGGAAACATTCAGTACTTC. Translation gives CASKSGQGNIQYF.

This clone showed up just once. The V gene is TRBV27, the J gene TRBJ2-7; D possibly corresponds to TRBD2 (7 bases). V dropped 1 base and J dropped 1 base, with 14 bases sitting between them. In germline, CDR1 is MNHEY, CDR2 SMNVEV (reference sequence). The CDR3 loop spans 16 amino acids. CDR3 sequence: CASSLYYRGASYEQYF. In DNA form, the CDR3 reads TGTGCCAGCAGTTTATATTACCGGGGGGCGTCCTACGAGCAGTACTTC.

The CDR3 is CASSIEVDYGYTF. CDR3 coding DNA: TGTGCCAGTAGTATAGAGGTTGACTATGGCTACACCTTC. This chain joins TRBV19 and TRBJ1-2; D call uncertain. The CDR3 covers 13 residues. V was pared by 0 bases and J by 3 bases, with 5 bases between. The germline gives CDR1 LNHDA, CDR2 SQIVND (reference sequence).

The V and J genes are TRBV9 and TRBJ2-1; 10 positions agree with TRBD1. CDR3 length: 16 residues. The V segment lost 3 bases and the J segment 4 bases; nucleotides outside the gene matches: 7. The germline V gene has CDR1 SGDLS and CDR2 YYNGEE. The CDR3 protein is CASSDPGQGPYNEQFF. CDR3 bases: TGTGCCAGCAGCGACCCGGGACAGGGGCCTTACAATGAGCAGTTCTTC.

This sequence joins TRBV4-3 and TRBJ2-1, with D unclear. The CDR3 sequence is 15 residues long. Germline V gene lookup returns CDR1 LGHNA and CDR2 YSLEER. The V gene lost 0 bases and the J gene lost 0 bases, with 6 bases spanning the gap. CDR3 DNA: TGCGCCAGCAGCCAAGATTCGTCCTCCTACAATGAGCAGTTCTTC. Residues: CASSQDSSSYNEQFF.

The CDR3 sequence is CASSQIRTSQGYTF. In DNA, the CDR3 is TGCGCCAGCAGCCAAATCAGGACTTCCCAAGGCTACACCTTC. The chain uses TRBV4-1 and TRBJ1-2; D is uncertain. With 2 bases removed from V and 8 bases from J, the gap between germline ends came to 15 bases. Per the germline V gene, CDR1 is MGHRA and CDR2 is YSYEKL. CDR3 length: 14 amino acids.

This clone came up a few times. DNA for the CDR3: TGCGCCAGCAATAAGGGACAGGGGTTAAATGAGCAGTTCTTC. It specifies CASNKGQGLNEQFF. This chain connects TRBV10-1 to TRBJ2-1; the match to TRBD1 covers 10 bases. The CDR3 totals 14 residues. The germline CDR1 and CDR2 sequences are WNHNN and SYGVQD (reference sequence). The V segment lost 7 bases and the J segment 7 bases; nucleotides outside the gene matches: 7.

The chain recombines TRBV15 with TRBJ2-1; a weak D match, TRBD2 (5 bases). Germline lookup yields CDR1 LNHNV and CDR2 YYDKDF (reference sequence). V gave up 3 bases and J gave up 3 bases, with 6 bases separating them. The CDR3 sequence is 13 residues long. Here the CDR3 reads CATSSGGYNEQFF. CDR3 nucleotide sequence: TGTGCCACCAGCAGCGGAGGCTACAATGAGCAGTTCTTC. Full variable domain (rest looked up from reference TRBV15 and TRBJ2-1): DAMVIQNPRYQVTQFGKPVTLSCSQTLNHNVMYWYQQKSSQAPKLLFHYYDKDFNNEADTPDNFQSRRPNTSFCFLDIRSPGLGDTAMYLCATSSGGYNEQFFGPGTRLTVL.

The chain has TRBV6-1 and TRBJ2-2; TRBD2 aligns across 10 bases. Germline lookup yields CDR1 MNHNS and CDR2 SASEGT. The CDR3 has 14 amino acids. The junction had 4 bases not matched to a gene; V was cut back by 4 bases and J by 8 bases. CDR3 coding DNA: TGTGCCAGCAGTGGGCTAGCGGGGGCTGGGGAGCTGTTTTTT. Translation: CASSGLAGAGELFF.

V is TRBV7-8 and J is TRBJ2-5; 12 positions agree with TRBD1. The V gene end was trimmed by 4 bases and the J gene end by 4 bases; junction bases not matched to a gene: 7. The germline CDR1 and CDR2 sequences are SGHVS and FQNEAQ. The CDR3 covers 16 residues. The CDR3 here is CASSYDGTGGGETQYF. The CDR3 bases are TGTGCCAGCAGCTATGATGGGACAGGGGGCGGAGAGACCCAGTACTTC.

The CDR3 spells CASSPNRIGLAGGQETQYF. In nucleotides, the CDR3 is TGTGCCAGCAGCCCCAACCGGATTGGTCTAGCGGGGGGGCAAGAGACCCAGTACTTC. The V and J genes are TRBV7-8 and TRBJ2-5; 12 bases line up with TRBD2. This CDR3 has 19 residues. V gave up 5 bases and J gave up 2 bases; unmatched junction bases: 15. Germline V CDR1 and CDR2: SGHVS, FQNEAQ.

The gene calls are TRBV11-2 and TRBJ1-1, with no clear D. The germline V gene has CDR1 SGHAT and CDR2 FQNNGV. CDR3 length: 13 amino acids. V lost 1 base and J lost 0, with 3 bases in between. The CDR3 nucleotides read TGTGCCAGCAGCTTAGGCTTGAACACTGAAGCTTTCTTT. It translates to CASSLGLNTEAFF.

This clone was picked up one time. The chain couples TRBV28 to TRBJ2-4; perhaps TRBD2 as D (5 bases). V was pared by 3 bases and J by 4 bases, with 13 bases between. This CDR3 has 15 amino acids. The germline gives CDR1 MDHEN, CDR2 SYDVKM. CDR3 bases: TGTGCCAGCAGTTTTCTTCGGGGATCTAAAAACATTCAGTACTTC. Translating it yields CASSFLRGSKNIQYF.

CDR3 DNA sequence: TGTGCCAGCAGTCCCCCAAGTGCCCCCGGGGAGCTGTTTTTT. This encodes CASSPPSAPGELFF. V gene TRBV6-5 combines with J gene TRBJ2-2; D gene ambiguous. V lost 5 bases and J lost 6, with 13 bases in between. CDR3 length: 14 amino acids. Germline V gene data show CDR1 as MNHEY and CDR2 as SVGAGI.

The rearrangement uses TRBV28 and TRBJ1-2; the D gene is possibly TRBD1 (6 bases). This CDR3 has 14 residues. Trimming left V 5 bases short and J 0 bases short, with 10 bases between. Germline lookup yields CDR1 MDHEN and CDR2 SYDVKM. CDR3 nucleotide sequence: TGTGCCAGCAGTCCCGGGACACCTAACTATGGCTACACCTTC. As protein: CASSPGTPNYGYTF.

The chain is built from TRBV7-8 and TRBJ2-1, with 8 bases fitting TRBD2. This CDR3 contains 15 residues. Germline V gene data show CDR1 as SGHVS and CDR2 as FQNEAQ. J lost 14 bases, V lost 0 bases, and 12 bases had no gene match. CDR3: CASSLAGLVPGGEFF. CDR3 nucleotide sequence: TGTGCCAGCAGCTTAGCGGGACTAGTACCTGGAGGGGAGTTCTTC.